The sequence of this T cell receptor (beta chain) was determined in a study of cytomegalovirus exposure and HLA in healthy donors. Study outcomes and limitations: TCR beta V- and J-gene trimming was later associated with a missense DCLRE1C variant. Within the data, a cluster of highly shared sequence variants was likely a sequencing artifact.

PCR was performed using 60 Vbeta and 13 Jbeta primers. Clones were sequenced by immunoSEQ multiplex PCR, and TCRdb holds only the in-frame ones, with some missing. Of 150,000 or so clones listed, roughly 80% are singletons. As regards this clone: Its antigen remains unknown.

Germline V CDR1 and CDR2: LNHDA, SQIVND (reference sequence). The CDR3 totals 13 residues. The TCR sequence derives from a male donor in good health and CMV-seropositive. Sequenced: PBMCs. The rearrangement joins TRBV19 to TRBJ2-5; possible D gene TRBD2, 5 bases. The J call may be in error: the DNA end matches TRBJ2-7 better. The DNA of the CDR3 is TGTGCCAGTAGTAGCGGGTTGACCTACGAGCAGTACTTC. Protein sequence: CASSSGLTYEQYF.